Below, one T cell receptor (beta chain) is given with its context. Its antigen is as yet unknown. The record originates from a study of CD8+ T cells in alopecia areata. Germline V gene lookup returns CDR1 SGDLS and CDR2 YYNGEE. The V end lost 4 bases, the J end lost 2 bases, and 12 bases lay between the germline ends. The CDR3 has 14 amino acids. Once RNA had been extracted, it was reverse transcribed into cDNA to act as the sequencing template. Assay used: immunoSEQ multiplex PCR; TCRdb lists only in-frame clones, some missing. Here the sample spans around 170,000 clones, roughly 46% being singletons. Study observations and caveats: Scalp sample sequencing also detects resident alphabeta T cells of normal skin. With patients, TCR sharing proved less clear than in mice, a difference possibly related to HLA.

This sample's treatment: oral pan-JAK inhibitor, 5-10 mg twice daily. Starting from PBMCs, sorting isolated CD4+ and CD8+ T cells. The TCR originated in a human donor with alopecia areata. Material: CD8+ T cells sorted from blood, obtained around week 54, from a patient treated with tofacitinib. This chain connects TRBV9 to TRBJ1-2; D might be TRBD1 (6 bases). The CDR3 coding sequence is TGTGCCAGCAGCCCCGGGGGACAAAACTATGGCTACACCTTC. This translates into CASSPGGQNYGYTF.